Shown below are 30 T cell receptor beta chains from a single sample sequenced in a study of shared clonotypes between healthy human individuals. The protocol was immunoSEQ multiplex PCR, while the TCRdb copy is restricted to in-frame clones and leaves out a portion. The sample shows 2 million to 2.5 million clones, 93% of them seen only once. Input material: naive CD4+ T cells from PBMCs. Noted subset: CD45RA+ positively selected. All receptors derive from a man aged 18 to 29 in good health. Some clones in this sample may be carry-over from other donors' samples.

This clone was detected once. The sample has other DNA sequences that encode this CDR3 too. The J gene is TRBJ1-4, the V gene TRBV20-1; the D is unclear. Germline V gene sequence: CDR1 DFQATT, CDR2 SNEGSKA (reference sequence). The CDR3 extends over 11 amino acids. Trimming pared 3 bases from V and 8 bases from J, leaving 7 bases between. Written as DNA, the CDR3 is TGCAGTGCTAGCCTGGTAGAAAAACTGTTTTTT. Translation: CSASLVEKLFF.

The chain carries TRBV10-3 and TRBJ2-1; D unclear. Germline V gene sequence: CDR1 ENHRY, CDR2 SYGVKD. The CDR3 extends over 14 amino acids. Trimming took off 6 bases at V and 7 bases at J, with 16 bases between the two ends. CDR3: CAIRPSLVWNEQFF. CDR3 in DNA: TGTGCCATCAGGCCAAGTCTGGTGTGGAATGAGCAGTTCTTC.

The chain uses TRBV19 and TRBJ2-7; 7 nucleotides agree with TRBD1. Germline assignment: CDR1 LNHDA and CDR2 SQIVND (reference sequence). V lost 5 bases, J lost 4 bases, and 11 bases stayed unmatched. The CDR3 runs to 15 residues. The CDR3 sequence is CASSLIGTAKYEQYF. For the CDR3, the DNA is TGTGCCAGTAGTTTGATCGGGACAGCCAAGTACGAGCAGTACTTC.

The gene calls are TRBV5-1 and TRBJ2-7, with TRBD1 matching over 10 bases. Germline CDR1 SGHRS, CDR2 YFSETQ. The CDR3 spans 14 residues. The J segment lost 3 bases and the V segment lost 4 bases, leaving 4 bases of the junction unmatched. CDR3 residues: CASSTRTGGYEQYF. The CDR3 region has the DNA TGCGCCAGCAGCACTCGGACAGGGGGCTACGAGCAGTACTTC.

The chain joins TRBV19 to TRBJ1-5; tentatively, D is TRBD1 (6 bases). This CDR3 has 17 residues. V gave up 7 bases and J gave up 0 bases, with 19 bases separating them. Per germline, CDR1 LNHDA and CDR2 SQIVND (reference sequence). This CDR3 reads CASTPAGQTFSNQPQHF. The CDR3 DNA reads as TGTGCCAGTACCCCTGCTGGACAGACATTTAGCAATCAGCCCCAGCATTTT.

In nucleotides, the CDR3 is TGTGCCAGCAGTTACGCGGCCCAAGAGACCCAGTACTTC. This sequence encodes CASSYAAQETQYF. The genes are TRBV6-5 and TRBJ2-5, with D hard to call. Germline CDR1 reads MNHEY; CDR2 reads SVGAGI. Trimming pared 2 bases from V and 1 base from J, leaving 5 bases between. The CDR3 is made up of 13 amino acids.

The rearrangement joins TRBV6-4 to TRBJ2-1, with 9 bases identical to TRBD2. Unmatched junction bases numbered 4, after V lost 4 bases and J lost 3 bases. Germline CDR1 is MRHNA and CDR2 is SNTAGT. The CDR3 spans 15 residues. The CDR3 here is CASSVAGAIYNEQFF. CDR3 bases: TGTGCCAGCAGTGTAGCGGGAGCGATCTACAATGAGCAGTTCTTC.

The chain combines TRBV5-6 with TRBJ1-4; D perhaps matches TRBD1 (6 bases). V was cut by 2 bases and J by 6 bases, with 17 bases left in between. This CDR3 has 16 amino acids. The germline V gene has CDR1 SGHDT and CDR2 YYEEEE. CDR3 bases: TGTGCCAGCAGCTTTTTACAAGGGGGTCGAGATGAAAAACTGTTTTTT. It specifies CASSFLQGGRDEKLFF. Full variable domain (outside the CDR3, taken from reference TRBV5-6 and TRBJ1-4): DAGVTQSPTHLIKTRGQQVTLRCSPKSGHDTVSWYQQALGQGPQFIFQYYEEEERQRGNFPDRFSGHQFPNYSSELNVNALLLGDSALYLCASSFLQGGRDEKLFFGSGTQLSVL.

V and J are TRBV7-9 and TRBJ1-2; no clear D. The CDR3 runs to 13 residues. Germline V gene data show CDR1 as SEHNR and CDR2 as FQNEAQ (reference sequence). The ends were cut back, 3 bases at V and 0 bases at J, with 5 bases in the middle. The CDR3 bases are TGTGCCAGCAGCTTGGATGCTAACTATGGCTACACCTTC. The encoded protein is CASSLDANYGYTF. The full variable domain, in which reference TRBV7-9 and TRBJ1-2 provide the parts outside the CDR3, is DTGVSQNPRHKITKRGQNVTFRCDPISEHNRLYWYRQTLGQGPEFLTYFQNEAQLEKSRLLSDRFSAERPKGSFSTLEIQRTEQGDSAMYLCASSLDANYGYTFGSGTRLTVV.

The chain has TRBV9 and TRBJ2-4; TRBD1 might be the D (6 bases). Trimming removed 0 bases at V and 9 bases at J, with 16 bases between. The CDR3 is 15 amino acids. In germline, CDR1 is SGDLS, CDR2 YYNGEE. The CDR3 nucleotides read TGTGCCAGCAGCGTAGGGCAGGACAGAGGCCGCATTCAGTACTTC. It specifies CASSVGQDRGRIQYF.

This clone was found a few times. Other DNA sequences of this sample code for an identical CDR3. The rearrangement links TRBV18 to TRBJ2-5, with D uncertain. Germline V gives CDR1 KGHSH, CDR2 LQKENI. Trimming pared 0 bases from V and 4 bases from J, leaving 6 bases between. The CDR3 covers 13 residues. CDR3 nucleotide sequence: TGTGCCAGCTCACCACCGGGGTCAGAGACCCAGTACTTC. Its protein product is CASSPPGSETQYF.

V gene TRBV5-4 combines with J gene TRBJ1-1; TRBD1 agrees at 7 bases. J gave up 7 bases and V 4 bases, and 19 bases lay outside the gene matches. Germline V lookup: CDR1 SGHNT, CDR2 YYREEE (reference sequence). CDR3 size: 17 residues. Written as DNA, the CDR3 is TGTGCCAGCAGCGGATTCCAGGGGGGGGCGCAAGTTGGTGAAGCTTTCTTT. Translated, it gives CASSGFQGGAQVGEAFF. The full variable domain, completed using reference TRBV5-4 and TRBJ1-1, is ETGVTQSPTHLIKTRGQQVTLRCSSQSGHNTVSWYQQALGQGPQFIFQYYREEENGRGNFPPRFSGLQFPNYSSELNVNALELDDSALYLCASSGFQGGAQVGEAFFGQGTRLTVV.

This chain joins TRBV30 and TRBJ2-3; 9 bases are shared with TRBD2. Per germline, CDR1 GTSNPN and CDR2 SVGIG (reference sequence). This CDR3 spans 16 amino acids. V shed 2 bases and J 0 bases; nucleotides not matched to a gene: 6. CDR3 bases: TGTGCCTGGAGTTTAGCGGGAGACGATAGCACAGATACGCAGTATTTT. This encodes CAWSLAGDDSTDTQYF.

V and J are TRBV7-2 and TRBJ2-2; perhaps D is TRBD1 or TRBD2 (5 bases each). The CDR3 has 16 amino acids. Trimming removed 5 bases at V and 1 base at J, with 14 bases between. Germline V gives CDR1 SGHTA, CDR2 FQGNSA. This CDR3 reads CASSPPGLENTGELFF. Written as DNA, the CDR3 is TGTGCCAGCAGCCCCCCGGGGCTAGAGAACACCGGGGAGCTGTTTTTT.

This chain joins TRBV7-3 and TRBJ2-7; 9 bases line up with TRBD2. The CDR3 loop spans 14 amino acids. Germline assignment: CDR1 SGHTA and CDR2 FQGTGA. The V gene end was trimmed by 6 bases and the J gene end by 5 bases; junction bases not matched to a gene: 8. This chain's CDR3 is CASRLAGAPDEQYF. Written as DNA, the CDR3 is TGTGCCAGCAGGTTAGCGGGGGCTCCGGACGAGCAGTACTTC.

This clone appeared a single time. This chain links TRBV7-2 with TRBJ1-2; 10 bases line up with TRBD1. Trimming took 2 bases from V and 6 from J; bases not matched to a gene: 6. This CDR3 spans 15 amino acids. CDR1 SGHTA and CDR2 FQGNSA come from the germline V gene. The CDR3 sequence: CASSLWTGGKNGYTF. The CDR3 DNA follows: TGTGCCAGCAGCTTATGGACAGGGGGAAAGAATGGCTACACCTTC.

The chain uses TRBV2 and TRBJ1-1, with no clear D. CDR1 and CDR2 (germline): SNHLY, FYNNEI. The CDR3 extends over 11 amino acids. Between the trimmed V and J ends, which lost 10 bases and 4 bases, there was a span of 10 bases. CDR3 protein: CATAGFTEAFF. CDR3 coding DNA: TGTGCCACCGCGGGGTTCACTGAAGCTTTCTTT.

On this clone itself: Other nucleotide sequences from this sample produce the same CDR3. The gene calls are TRBV5-1 and TRBJ2-3; TRBD1 matches at 7 bases. Germline-derived CDR1 and CDR2 are SGHRS and YFSETQ. Trimming cost V 4 bases and J 6 bases; bases outside gene matches: 5. This CDR3 has 13 residues. The CDR3 DNA follows: TGCGCCAGCAGCCTAGGGACAGTGGATACGCAGTATTTT. Amino acid sequence: CASSLGTVDTQYF.

The CDR3: CASSYRTTPYGYTF. CDR3 bases: TGTGCCAGCAGTTATCGGACAACCCCCTATGGCTACACCTTC. The chain joins TRBV28 to TRBJ1-2; possible D gene TRBD1, 5 bases. Between the trimmed V and J ends, which lost 4 bases and 4 bases, there was a span of 13 bases. The CDR3 runs to 14 residues. Germline values: CDR1 MDHEN, CDR2 SYDVKM.

This chain uses TRBV29-1 with TRBJ1-2, with TRBD1 matching over 8 bases. Trimming at V came to 6 bases and at J to 8 bases, leaving 11 bases not matched to a gene. This CDR3 has 13 amino acids. Germline V gene data show CDR1 as SQVTM and CDR2 as ANQGSEA. DNA for the CDR3: TGCAGCGTAGCACAGGGGGATTTAAGCGGCTACACCTTC. This codes for CSVAQGDLSGYTF.

The rearrangement uses TRBV7-2 and TRBJ1-1, with unresolved D. This CDR3 spans 15 amino acids. The germline V and J ends were trimmed by 5 bases and 5 bases, with 18 bases remaining between them. In germline, CDR1 is SGHTA, CDR2 FQGNSA. CDR3 residues: CASSLTYALGTEAFF. Here the CDR3 DNA reads TGTGCCAGCAGCCTGACTTATGCGCTTGGGACTGAAGCTTTCTTT.

Here the CDR3 DNA reads TGCGCCAGCAGCCAAGGCGACACCACAGATACGCAGTATTTT. As protein: CASSQGDTTDTQYF. The genes are TRBV4-1 and TRBJ2-3; no firm D call. Germline V gene sequence: CDR1 MGHRA, CDR2 YSYEKL. V gave up 1 base and J gave up 2 bases, with 7 bases separating them. The length of the CDR3 is 14 residues.

V gene TRBV19 combines with J gene TRBJ1-1; possible D gene TRBD1, 5 bases. This CDR3 contains 12 residues. Trimming removed 7 bases at V and 8 bases at J, with 14 bases between. Germline V gene sequence: CDR1 LNHDA, CDR2 SQIVND (reference sequence). In DNA form, the CDR3 reads TGTGCCAGTACCCAACCTGGGACGGAAGCTTTCTTT. Protein: CASTQPGTEAFF.

The chain links TRBV29-1 to TRBJ2-1; possible D gene TRBD2, 5 bases. CDR1 SQVTM and CDR2 ANQGSEA come from the germline V gene. CDR3 length equals 15 residues. V was clipped by 6 bases and J by 0 bases, with 15 bases between them. CDR3: CSVGNSVSSYNEQFF. The CDR3, as DNA: TGCAGCGTGGGTAATAGCGTAAGCTCCTACAATGAGCAGTTCTTC.

CDR3 residues: CASSFDRSNQPQHF. The CDR3, as DNA: TGTGCCAGCAGTTTTGACAGGAGCAATCAGCCCCAGCATTTT. The chain carries TRBV6-5 and TRBJ1-5; D may be TRBD1 (6 bases). Per germline, CDR1 MNHEY and CDR2 SVGAGI. CDR3 length: 14 residues. Trimming left V 4 bases short and J 1 base short, with 8 bases between.

J is TRBJ1-1 and V is TRBV5-6; D is undetermined. Per the germline V gene, CDR1 is SGHDT and CDR2 is YYEEEE. The CDR3 has 14 amino acids. V was cut by 4 bases and J by 1 base, with 11 bases left in between. The CDR3 DNA reads as TGTGCCAGCAGCGGAGCCCCCCGGAACACTGAAGCTTTCTTT. Protein product: CASSGAPRNTEAFF. Full variable domain (missing parts from reference TRBV5-6 and TRBJ1-1): DAGVTQSPTHLIKTRGQQVTLRCSPKSGHDTVSWYQQALGQGPQFIFQYYEEEERQRGNFPDRFSGHQFPNYSSELNVNALLLGDSALYLCASSGAPRNTEAFFGQGTRLTVV.

This clone was counted only a few times. CDR3 protein: CATSRDPSQGATYGYTF. CDR3 nucleotide sequence: TGTGCCACCAGCAGAGATCCTTCACAGGGGGCGACCTATGGCTACACCTTC. The rearrangement joins TRBV15 to TRBJ1-2; 9 bases are shared with TRBD1. The CDR3 is 17 residues long. The V gene end was trimmed by 0 bases and the J gene end by 4 bases; junction bases not matched to a gene: 9. The germline V gene has CDR1 LNHNV and CDR2 YYDKDF (reference sequence).

J is TRBJ1-5 and V is TRBV6-1; TRBD1 aligns across 12 bases. The V and J ends lost 7 bases and 6 bases, in that order; junction bases with no gene match: 7. This CDR3 is 15 amino acids long. Per the germline V gene, CDR1 is MNHNS and CDR2 is SASEGT. CDR3 sequence reads: CASTWDRGPGQPQHF. The CDR3 DNA reads as TGTGCCAGCACATGGGACAGGGGGCCGGGTCAGCCCCAGCATTTT.

The DNA of the CDR3 is TGTGCCAGCAGCCCGGGGGCCAAAAACATTCAGTACTTC. Its translation is CASSPGAKNIQYF. V gene TRBV5-5 combines with J gene TRBJ2-4, with a weak D call TRBD2 (5 bases). The CDR3 totals 13 residues. V was trimmed by 4 bases and J by 1 base, leaving 6 bases between them. Germline assignment: CDR1 SGHKS and CDR2 YYEKEE (reference sequence).

V usage is TRBV27 and J usage is TRBJ1-4, with D possibly matching TRBD1 (6 bases). Trimming pared 4 bases from V and 8 bases from J, leaving 23 bases between. Germline V gene lookup returns CDR1 MNHEY and CDR2 SMNVEV (reference sequence). This CDR3 is 17 amino acids long. CDR3 protein: CASSSLQTGSTREKLFF. The CDR3, as DNA: TGTGCCAGCAGTTCACTTCAAACAGGGTCTACTAGGGAAAAACTGTTTTTT.